This is a list of T cell receptor beta chains from one sample in a study of blood T cell repertoires in COVID-19. Profiling relied on immunoSEQ multiplex PCR, and the TCRdb table lists in-frame clones only, not all of them. The table has hundreds of thousands of clones, 85% to 90% seen once. What was sequenced was peripheral blood. These receptors all come from a woman in her fifties or sixties with COVID-19, enrolled during active disease. Both conserved end residues are part of each CDR3. Each record gives: J gene, clone size, CDR3 length, D gene, V gene, CDR3 DNA, CDR3 protein. D genes are given only for firm matches. Size is omitted from some rows. Given values are once, few, many or a class for expanded clones.

>TRBJ2-4|-|16|-|TRBV12-1
TGTGCCAGCAGCAACAGGCCCCGGGACAGAAGAAACATTCAGTACTTC
CASSNRPRDRRNIQYF
>TRBJ1-1|-|13|-|TRBV19
TGTGCCAGTAGTACCGACAGGAACACTGAAGCTTTCTTT
CASSTDRNTEAFF
>TRBJ2-5|-|16|-|TRBV4-1
TGCGCCAGCAGCCAAGATTGGACGGGGGGCTGGGAGACCCAGTACTTC
CASSQDWTGGWETQYF
>TRBJ1-6|-|16|TRBD1|TRBV10-3
TGTGCCATCAGGCCCGGGACAGAGCGTATTAATTCACCCCTCCACTTT
CAIRPGTERINSPLHF
>TRBJ1-1|once|13|-|TRBV30
TGTGCCTGGAGTGGAGGGTCTCACACTGAAGCTTTCTTT
CAWSGGSHTEAFF
>TRBJ1-6|-|12|-|TRBV19
TGTGCCAGTAGCCGAGGGAATTCACCCCTCCACTTT
CASSRGNSPLHF
>TRBJ2-7|-|11|-|TRBV20-1
TGCAGTGCTAGAAGTGACTGGGAGCAGTACTTC
CSARSDWEQYF
>TRBJ1-3|-|13|-|TRBV7-3
TGTGCCAGCAGCGTTGGGCAGGGAAACACCATATATTTT
CASSVGQGNTIYF
>TRBJ1-2|-|15|-|TRBV7-9
TGTGCCAGCAGCTTAATGGCAGGGGACGCGAATGGCTACACCTTC
CASSLMAGDANGYTF
>TRBJ1-1|-|16|-|TRBV10-2
TGCGCCAGCAGTTCCGATTTTGCCCGTTCCCGACAGGAAGCTTTCTTT
CASSSDFARSRQEAFF
>TRBJ1-5|-|14|-|TRBV28
TGTGCCAGCAGCTCACAGGGAGGCAATCAGCCCCAGCATTTT
CASSSQGGNQPQHF
>TRBJ1-1|-|14|-|TRBV10-3
TGTGCCATCAGTGATCGGGGGGCGAACACTGAAGCTTTCTTT
CAISDRGANTEAFF
>TRBJ2-1|-|13|TRBD1|TRBV5-1
TGCGCCAGCAGCCGGGACAGGGCAAATGAGCAGTTCTTC
CASSRDRANEQFF
>TRBJ1-6|-|15|-|TRBV5-1
TGCGCCAGCAGCCGCGCCTTAGGACAGAATTCACCCCTCCACTTT
CASSRALGQNSPLHF
>TRBJ1-2|-|13|-|TRBV12-3/TRBV12-4
TGTGCCAGCACCTCGACAGCTTACTATGGCTACACCTTC
CASTSTAYYGYTF
>TRBJ2-1|-|13|-|TRBV10-1
TGCGCCAGCAACGACAGACATGATGATGAGCAGTTCTTC
CASNDRHDDEQFF
>TRBJ2-2|-|15|TRBD1|TRBV3-1/TRBV3-2
TGTGCCAGCAGCGCGGGACAGGGGTACACCGGGGAGCTGTTTTTT
CASSAGQGYTGELFF
>TRBJ1-2|-|14|TRBD1|TRBV19
TGTGCCAGTAGTATCACTGGGACAGGGTATGGCTACACCTTC
CASSITGTGYGYTF
>TRBJ2-3|-|14|TRBD1|TRBV7-6
TGTGCCAGCAGCTCCTACAATCCAGGGGGTGCGCAGTATTTT
CASSSYNPGGAQYF
>TRBJ1-2|-|15|TRBD1|TRBV4-2
TGTGCCAGCAGCCACGAACAGGGGCGGAACTATGGCTACACCTTC
CASSHEQGRNYGYTF
>TRBJ2-2|few|13|-|TRBV5-1
TGCGCCAGCAGCGAGGCCCCCGGCCGGGAGCTGTTTTTT
CASSEAPGRELFF
>TRBJ1-2|-|12|-|TRBV29-1
TGCAGCGTCGGGGTGGGGAGCTATGGCTACACCTTC
CSVGVGSYGYTF
>TRBJ2-2|-|15|TRBD2|TRBV18
TGTGCCAGCTCACCCGGACTAGTCGCTCGGGGGGAGCTGTTTTTT
CASSPGLVARGELFF
>TRBJ1-2|-|13|-|TRBV30
TGTGCCTGGACACGGGGGGGGGTGGATGGCTACACCTTC
CAWTRGGVDGYTF
>TRBJ2-7|-|15|TRBD1|TRBV19
TGTGCCAGTAGCCTCGGGACAGGATTGACCTACGAGCAGTACTTC
CASSLGTGLTYEQYF
>TRBJ1-2|-|14|-|TRBV7-9
TGTGCCAGCAGCTCCTTGGGTCCTAGGGGTGGCTACACCTTC
CASSSLGPRGGYTF
>TRBJ2-5|-|18|TRBD2|TRBV5-4
TGTGCCAGCAGCTTGAGCGGCGCTACCGGGACTAGCAAAGAGACCCAGTACTTC
CASSLSGATGTSKETQYF
>TRBJ1-6|-|15|-|TRBV5-1
TGCGCCAGCAGCTTGTATGGACAGTCTAATTCACCCCTCCACTTT
CASSLYGQSNSPLHF
>TRBJ2-7|-|14|-|TRBV7-3
TGTGCCAGCAGCTTAGGGGCGGGGCCCTACGAGCAGTACTTC
CASSLGAGPYEQYF
>TRBJ1-1|once|14|TRBD1|TRBV19
TGTGCCAGTAGTCCGGGACAGATGAACACTGAAGCTTTCTTT
CASSPGQMNTEAFF
>TRBJ2-3|-|15|-|TRBV6-5
TGTGCCAGCAGTCCCTATCGAGGCCGAGGAGATACGCAGTATTTT
CASSPYRGRGDTQYF
>TRBJ2-7|-|13|-|TRBV15
TGTGCCACCAGCAGTTCAGTAATCTACGAGCAGTACTTC
CATSSSVIYEQYF
>TRBJ2-3|-|16|TRBD2|TRBV24-1
TGTGCCACCAGTGATTCCCCGAGCGGGGCAACAGATACGCAGTATTTT
CATSDSPSGATDTQYF
>TRBJ1-3|-|18|TRBD1|TRBV3-1/TRBV3-2
TGTGCCAGCAGCCAAGACCGGGACAGGGGACGAGCTGGAAACACCATATATTTT
CASSQDRDRGRAGNTIYF
>TRBJ2-1|-|15|-|TRBV11-2
TGTGCCAGCAGCTTATCGGGGGACGGTTACAATGAGCAGTTCTTC
CASSLSGDGYNEQFF
>TRBJ1-3|-|15|-|TRBV6-5
TGTGCCAGCACGGGGCAGGGGCGCTCTGGAAACACCATATATTTT
CASTGQGRSGNTIYF
>TRBJ1-5|-|14|-|TRBV7-9
TGTGCCAGCAGCTTGGAGGGGAGGGATCAGCCCCAGCATTTT
CASSLEGRDQPQHF
>TRBJ1-3|-|17|TRBD1|TRBV5-1
TGCGCCAGCAGCTTGGGACAGGGACAATTCTCTGGAAACACCATATATTTT
CASSLGQGQFSGNTIYF
>TRBJ1-2|-|14|-|TRBV6-5
TGTGCCAGCGGTCGGGAGGGGACTCCCTATGGCTACACCTTC
CASGREGTPYGYTF
>TRBJ1-2|-|11|-|TRBV2
TGTGCCAGCAGTGGGAGAGATGGCTACACCTTC
CASSGRDGYTF
>TRBJ2-1|few|17|TRBD2|TRBV19
TGTGCCAGTAGTTCACCCGGGACTAGCGGGGGGATGGACGAGCAGTTCTTC
CASSSPGTSGGMDEQFF
>TRBJ2-7|-|16|TRBD2|TRBV3-1/TRBV3-2
TGTGCCAGCAGCCATGTTACCGGGACTAGCGGTTTCGAGCAGTACTTC
CASSHVTGTSGFEQYF
>TRBJ2-3|-|18|TRBD2|TRBV20-1
TGCAGTGCTAGTTTGGGGACTAGCGGGGGGAGAGGAGCAGATACGCAGTATTTT
CSASLGTSGGRGADTQYF
>TRBJ1-2|-|14|-|TRBV5-4
TGTGCCAGCAGCTTGGGACAGGACACCTATGGCTACACCTTC
CASSLGQDTYGYTF
>TRBJ1-1|-|12|-|TRBV6-5
TGTGCCGCGGAAGGGAGTCTCACTGAAGCTTTCTTT
CAAEGSLTEAFF
>TRBJ1-1|-|13|-|TRBV5-1
TGCGCCAGCAGCTTGAAAAGGGGCACTGAAGCTTTCTTT
CASSLKRGTEAFF
>TRBJ2-7|-|12|TRBD1|TRBV4-2
TGTGCCAGCAGCCCGCAGGGGGCCTCGCAGTACTTC
CASSPQGASQYF
>TRBJ2-3|-|20|TRBD2|TRBV28
TGTGCCAGCAGTCCCTGGTATCTCCGTGACACTAGCGGGGAGGGGTATACGCAGTATTTT
CASSPWYLRDTSGEGYTQYF
>TRBJ2-1|-|20|TRBD2|TRBV3-1/TRBV3-2
TGTGCCAGCAGCCAAGAAATGGGAAGCGGGGGGCCAATCTCCTACAATGAGCAGTTCTTC
CASSQEMGSGGPISYNEQFF
>TRBJ1-1|-|14|TRBD1|TRBV23-1
TGCGCCAGCAGAGGGGACAGGGTCTACCCTGAAGCTTTCTTT
CASRGDRVYPEAFF
>TRBJ1-4|-|15|-|TRBV19
TGTGCCAGTAGTATAGTAGGACGGGGGAATGAAAAACTGTTTTTT
CASSIVGRGNEKLFF
>TRBJ2-2|-|16|TRBD1|TRBV7-3
TGTGCCAGCAGCTCGAGGACACAGGGGCGCACCGGGGAGCTGTTTTTT
CASSSRTQGRTGELFF
>TRBJ1-2|-|17|TRBD1|TRBV28
TGTGCCAGCAGCCACCCTAAAGTCACAGGGGGTCTCTATGGCTACACCTTC
CASSHPKVTGGLYGYTF
>TRBJ2-2|-|16|-|TRBV24-1
TGTGCCACCTCTTCCCCGGAGGCCAAGAACACCGGGGAGCTGTTTTTT
CATSSPEAKNTGELFF
>TRBJ2-1|-|15|-|TRBV7-6
TGTGCCAGCAGCTTAGTCGGGGGGCAGCAAAATGAGCAGTTCTTC
CASSLVGGQQNEQFF